Shown below are 24 T cell receptor beta chains from a single sample sequenced in a study of T cells after yellow fever vaccination. TCRdb passed the 5' RACE reads through MiXCR, listing each CDR3 protein once. The table records 610,000 or so distinct CDR3 sequences, 12% of them present only once. The sequencing here drew on PBMCs, taken on the day of the yellow fever booster vaccination. These TCRs come from a man under 40 who received the YFV17D yellow fever vaccine.

CDR3 amino acids: CASAAGPSGYNEQFF. The CDR3 bases are TGTGCCAGCGCCGCGGGTCCTAGCGGATACAATGAGCAGTTCTTC. This chain links TRBV6-2 or TRBV6-3 with TRBJ2-1; 7 bases fit TRBD2. Trimming at V came to 8 bases and at J to 4 bases, leaving 11 bases not matched to a gene. Germline assignment: CDR1 MNHEY and CDR2 SVGEGT. The length of the CDR3 is 15 residues.

This clonotype was seen a handful of times. The gene calls are TRBV9 and TRBJ1-2; TRBD1 matches 7 bases. CDR3 length: 15 amino acids. Germline values: CDR1 SGDLS, CDR2 YYNGEE. Trimming at V came to 0 bases and at J to 1 base, leaving 3 bases not matched to a gene. This chain's CDR3 is CASSVAGGGNYGYTF. The CDR3 DNA sequence: TGTGCCAGCAGCGTAGCAGGGGGAGGTAACTATGGCTACACCTTC.

The chain couples TRBV6-4 to TRBJ2-1; D possibly matches TRBD1 or TRBD2 (5 bases each). Germline-derived CDR1 and CDR2 are MRHNA and SNTAGT. This CDR3 is built from 15 residues. V was shortened by 8 bases and J by 0 bases, with 14 bases between the two germline ends. The CDR3 spells CASARAGSSYNEQFF. The DNA for the CDR3 is TGTGCCAGCGCCAGGGCAGGGAGCTCCTACAATGAGCAGTTCTTC.

The genes are TRBV7-9 and TRBJ1-1, with D tentatively TRBD1 (6 bases). Trimming left V 5 bases short and J 5 bases short, with 15 bases between. The CDR3 has 14 amino acids. In germline, CDR1 is SEHNR, CDR2 FQNEAQ (reference sequence). DNA for the CDR3: TGTGCCAGCAGCAACAGGGACTCCGGTACTGAAGCTTTCTTT. It yields the protein CASSNRDSGTEAFF.

This sequence joins TRBV11-2 and TRBJ2-5; D may be TRBD2 (6 bases). The ends were cut back, 6 bases at V and 4 bases at J, with 15 bases in the middle. Germline V CDR1 and CDR2: SGHAT, FQNNGV. There are 14 residues in the CDR3. Here the CDR3 DNA reads TGTGCCAGCAGACATGCCGGGGGAGGAGAGACCCAGTACTTC. Encoded protein: CASRHAGGGETQYF.

This clonotype was observed many times. The chain links TRBV18 to TRBJ2-1; TRBD2 matches 7 bases. In germline, CDR1 is KGHSH, CDR2 LQKENI. Trimming removed 3 bases from V and 8 bases from J; junction bases left unmatched: 16. There are 17 residues in the CDR3. CDR3 sequence reads: CASSPQTPSGIYDEQFF. The CDR3 DNA sequence: TGTGCCAGCTCACCCCAGACCCCTAGCGGAATCTATGATGAGCAGTTCTTC.

This clonotype appeared a few times. The chain uses TRBV27 and TRBJ2-7; no reliable D call. Trimming took 4 bases from V and 5 from J, leaving 18 bases between them. The germline CDR1 and CDR2 sequences are MNHEY and SMNVEV (reference sequence). The CDR3 consists of 15 residues. The CDR3 here is CASSSRLGIIDEQYF. DNA for the CDR3: TGTGCCAGCAGTTCCCGGCTGGGGATCATCGACGAGCAGTACTTC.

The chain joins TRBV12-3 or TRBV12-4 to TRBJ2-3, with unresolved D. This CDR3 is 13 amino acids long. With 2 bases removed from V and 3 bases from J, the gap between germline ends came to 6 bases. The CDR3 protein is CASSLRQTDTQYF. DNA of the CDR3: TGTGCCAGCAGTTTAAGGCAGACAGATACGCAGTATTTT.

The CDR3 loop reads CASSNTDLYQETQYF. CDR3 bases: TGTGCCAGCAGCAATACCGACTTGTACCAAGAGACCCAGTACTTC. The chain recombines TRBV7-2 with TRBJ2-5; D call uncertain. The CDR3 length is 15 residues. Per the germline V gene, CDR1 is SGHTA and CDR2 is FQGNSA. V was clipped by 5 bases and J by 0 bases, with 13 bases between them.

This clonotype has a handful of counts. V and J are TRBV3-1 and TRBJ1-1; TRBD1 might be the D (6 bases). Germline V gives CDR1 LGHDT, CDR2 YNNKEL (reference sequence). This CDR3 has 16 residues. V was trimmed by 5 bases and J by 1 base, leaving 17 bases between them. CDR3 sequence (DNA): TGTGCCAGCAGCTCTATAGGGGGGTCAGGGAACACTGAAGCTTTCTTT. It specifies CASSSIGGSGNTEAFF.

This clonotype was detected only a few times. The rearrangement joins TRBV6-1 to TRBJ1-1, with D possibly being TRBD1 (5 bases). With 6 bases removed from V and 3 bases from J, the gap between germline ends came to 14 bases. Germline CDR1 MNHNS, CDR2 SASEGT. The CDR3 is 14 amino acids. The DNA for the CDR3 is TGTGCCAGCAGAAATAGGGGACGGGACACTGAAGCTTTCTTT. Translated: CASRNRGRDTEAFF.

V is TRBV19 and J is TRBJ2-7, with D perhaps matching TRBD2 (5 bases). This CDR3 comprises 15 residues. The V gene lost 1 base and the J gene lost 6 bases, with 16 bases spanning the gap. Germline lookup yields CDR1 LNHDA and CDR2 SQIVND (reference sequence). The CDR3 DNA is TGTGCCAGTAGTATAGGCCCCGCCGTGGCGGGCGAGCAGTACTTC. Amino acid sequence: CASSIGPAVAGEQYF.

This clonotype has at least ten counts. The chain recombines TRBV7-2 with TRBJ2-1; 13 bases agree with TRBD2. The CDR3 length is 16 residues. Germline V gives CDR1 SGHTA, CDR2 FQGNSA. V was pared by 1 base and J by 8 bases, with 5 bases of the junction left unmatched. The chain's CDR3 is CASSLGAGTSGDEQFF. The DNA for the CDR3 is TGTGCCAGCAGCTTAGGCGCCGGGACTAGCGGGGATGAGCAGTTCTTC.

This clonotype was seen only a few times. The chain couples TRBV6-5 to TRBJ1-3; D remains ambiguous. The CDR3 loop spans 15 amino acids. Deletions cut 8 bases from V and 0 bases from J, with 14 bases between. The germline V gene has CDR1 MNHEY and CDR2 SVGAGI. The CDR3 reads CASSRTESSGNTIYF. The CDR3 region has the DNA TGTGCCAGCTCCAGGACGGAGAGCTCTGGAAACACCATATATTTT.

This clonotype turned up a few times. The rearrangement uses TRBV20-1 and TRBJ2-7; 8 bases match TRBD2. Germline V CDR1 and CDR2: DFQATT, SNEGSKA (reference sequence). The V and J ends lost 4 bases and 3 bases, in that order; junction bases with no gene match: 8. The CDR3 is 14 amino acids. The CDR3 protein is CSATPSGLVYEQYF. As DNA, the CDR3 is TGCAGTGCTACTCCCTCGGGACTAGTCTACGAGCAGTACTTC.

V is TRBV10-3 and J is TRBJ1-1; D gene ambiguous. Trimming took off 7 bases at V and 6 bases at J, with 15 bases between the two ends. The CDR3 contains 13 residues. The V gene's germline CDR1 is ENHRY and CDR2 SYGVKD. CDR3 sequence reads: CAINQDPDAEAFF. DNA for the CDR3: TGTGCCATCAACCAGGACCCCGACGCTGAAGCTTTCTTT.

This clonotype was counted a few times. The chain links TRBV4-1 to TRBJ2-3, with D perhaps TRBD2 (5 bases). In germline, CDR1 is MGHRA, CDR2 YSYEKL. This CDR3 is 15 amino acids long. The V end was cut by 5 bases, the J end by 2 bases, with 14 bases between. The CDR3: CASSSRDSDTDTQYF. Here the CDR3 DNA reads TGCGCCAGCAGCTCCCGGGATAGCGACACAGATACGCAGTATTTT.

The chain couples TRBV9 to TRBJ2-5, with D uncertain. The CDR3 has 13 residues. Trimming removed 5 bases at V and 1 base at J, with 9 bases between. Germline V CDR1 and CDR2: SGDLS, YYNGEE. For the CDR3, the DNA is TGTGCCAGCAGTGTAAACCTCCAAGAGACCCAGTACTTC. Protein product: CASSVNLQETQYF.

This clonotype was counted only a few times. V usage is TRBV7-2 and J usage is TRBJ2-2; 7 nucleotides match TRBD2. The CDR3 extends over 15 amino acids. Germline assignment: CDR1 SGHTA and CDR2 FQGNSA. V dropped 7 bases and J dropped 2; count of bases not matched to a gene: 7. DNA for the CDR3: TGTGCCAGCAAAGGGGAGGGGCACAACACCGGGGAGCTGTTTTTT. This sequence encodes CASKGEGHNTGELFF.

The chain recombines TRBV7-3 with TRBJ2-3, with TRBD2 identical over 10 bases. The CDR3 contains 14 residues. Germline loops: CDR1 SGHTA, CDR2 FQGTGA. The V segment lost 5 bases and the J segment 5 bases; nucleotides outside the gene matches: 4. CDR3 nucleotides: TGTGCCAGCAGCCAAAGCGGGGGGGGAGATACGCAGTATTTT. Encoded protein: CASSQSGGGDTQYF.

CDR3 sequence reads: CASGTGATDTQYF. The DNA for the CDR3 is TGTGCCAGTGGCACGGGGGCCACAGATACGCAGTATTTT. This chain uses TRBV19 with TRBJ2-3; D could derive from TRBD1 or TRBD2 (6 bases each). Germline CDR1 LNHDA, CDR2 SQIVND (reference sequence). CDR3 length: 13 amino acids. V was pared by 8 bases and J by 2 bases, with 11 bases between. The variable domain in full, with the rest retrieved from reference TRBV19 and TRBJ2-3, is DGGITQSPKYLFRKEGQNVTLSCEQNLNHDAMYWYRQDPGQGLRLIYYSQIVNDFQKGDIAEGYSVSREKKESFPLTVTSAQKNPTAFYLCASGTGATDTQYFGPGTRLTVL.

This chain links TRBV7-2 with TRBJ2-1; D is perhaps TRBD2 (7 bases). The CDR3 has 16 residues. The germline V and J ends were trimmed by 5 bases and 0 bases, with 14 bases remaining between them. CDR1 and CDR2 (germline): SGHTA, FQGNSA. The CDR3: CASSAGAGRSYNEQFF. The DNA of the CDR3 is TGTGCCAGCAGCGCGGGGGCTGGCCGCTCCTACAATGAGCAGTTCTTC.

This clonotype was seen more than once but under ten times. The chain combines TRBV18 with TRBJ2-1; D call uncertain. CDR1 is KGHSH, CDR2 LQKENI, per germline. There are 15 residues in the CDR3. V was trimmed by 5 bases and J by 0 bases, leaving 11 bases between them. The CDR3, as DNA: TGTGCCAGCTCAACGGGCCGAAGCTCCTACAATGAGCAGTTCTTC. Protein sequence: CASSTGRSSYNEQFF.

This clonotype has a handful of counts. The chain carries TRBV7-2 and TRBJ2-7, with D hard to call. The CDR3 length is 15 residues. V lost 4 bases to trimming and J lost 1 base, with 14 bases between them. The germline gives CDR1 SGHTA, CDR2 FQGNSA. The CDR3 spells CASSSPASSSYEQYF. The DNA of the CDR3 is TGTGCCAGCAGCTCCCCCGCGAGCAGTTCCTACGAGCAGTACTTC.